This T cell receptor beta chain emerged from a study of tumor-infiltrating lymphocytes in primary liver carcinoma (dated by TCRdb to the late 2010s). About the full investigation: About five patients with histopathologically diagnosed primary liver carcinoma underwent surgical resection in China between late 2015 and March 2016. Technical replicate repertoires showed high reproducibility, with mean shared-clone rates roughly 0.89 and correlation coefficients above 0.95. TCRbeta repertoire sequencing covered approximately 35 specimens from 5 patients: some 25 tumor regions, 5 adjacent noncancerous liver tissues and 5 peripheral blood samples. Across five regions of each liver tumor, along with adjacent normal tissue and blood, the study brought together TCRbeta repertoire sequencing, expression microarrays and whole-exome sequencing. Hepatocellular carcinoma (four) or combined HCC and intrahepatic cholangiocarcinoma (one) was present in the five patients, who were three men and two women aged 30 to 69 years. Each sample produced about 3.65 to 7.5 million productive TCRbeta reads, and read depth showed no significant difference between tissue types. The five patients had tumors staged T1-T3 N0M0, with maximum diameters ranging from roughly 4 to 10 cm.

TRIzol reagent was used to extract blood RNA from unsorted whole blood, while the DNeasy Blood & Tissue kit provided the germline DNA. Chronic HBV infection was present in the patients, and the patients were treatment-naive at sampling. Approximately 4.1 milliliters of peripheral blood were collected into K2EDTA tubes before surgery. The study at large found these results: Only the TCR beta chain was sequenced, so true repertoire diversity is likely underestimated because unpaired alpha chains were not captured. The study included only a few patients, and the authors note findings should be validated in a larger study. Repertoire overlap was found to be higher between tumor regions (mean around 35%) than between tumor-adjacent (about 17%) or tumor-blood (around 15%) pairs, consistent with antigen-driven expansion. Compared with blood, tumors had a significantly larger share of the repertoire taken up by the top 250 clones (p = 0.039). Because the samples were bulk and unsorted, CD4+ and CD8+ T cell repertoires could not be compared.

Starting from approximately 460 ng total RNA, TCRbeta-specific cDNA was produced by reverse transcription with a constant-region primer and ProtoScript II reverse transcriptase. The TCRbeta libraries were prepared through three rounds of nested multiplex PCR following a slightly modified ARM-PCR procedure. Sample barcodes and Illumina adapters were added in a final 25-cycle PCR with Deep VentR polymerase. Before sequencing, amplicons between 200 and 500 bp were purified from gel using a QIAquick gel extraction kit. TCRbeta amplicons were sequenced on an Illumina HiSeq 2500 with 250-bp paired-end reads. Processing in the source paper ran as follows. To recover full CDR3 sequences, reads were quality-trimmed using Trimmomatic v0.33 and paired reads were then merged using FLASH v1.2.11. MiGEC v1.2.1b assigned V, D and J germline segments to the rearranged TCRbeta sequences. Clonotype statistics, along with Shannon-Wiener diversity indices, were calculated using VDJtools v1.0.0. To cut down on sampling bias, every analysis after diversity analysis relied on just the 250 most abundant clonotypes from each sample. TCRdb ran its own pipeline on the public reads, namely fastp trimming at Q25 and MiXCR clone calling, and kept in-frame beta chains. Under each unique CDR3 protein, matching rows form one entry showing the most common genes and DNA. TCRdb, rather than the study authors, made the V and J calls. The table for this sample lists 150,000 to 200,000 distinct CDR3 sequences; about 60% of them were counted only once. Around 74% of the sample belongs to the ten largest clones.

Comment on this clonotype: Its antigen has not been determined. Base qualities are not provided; no much larger clone lies one nucleotide away.

The material sequenced was peripheral blood. This TCR derives from a man in his forties or fifties with primary liver carcinoma and hepatitis B virus infection.

CDR3 loop: CASSSLAGADEQYF. The sequence in DNA is TGTGCCAGCAGTTCACTAGCGGGAGCGGACGAGCAGTACTTC. Recombination joined TRBV6-5 with TRBJ2-7; TRBD2 fits 11 bases in the junction. For this chain, trimming is 4 bases at the V end and 5 bases at the J end, and the number of junction bases without a gene match is 4. According to the germline V gene, CDR1 reads MNHEY and CDR2 reads SVGAGI. The CDR3 goes from the cysteine to the phenylalanine over 14 residues. CDR3 DNA is the only sequence kept; it has 42 bases, read in frame from the first base.